The next 21 T cell receptor beta chains were all read from a single sample in a study of cytomegalovirus exposure and HLA in healthy donors. PCR involved 60 Vbeta and 13 Jbeta primers. TCRdb's copy holds only in-frame clones and misses some; the assay was immunoSEQ multiplex PCR. The top ten clones hold around two fifths of a sample with fewer than 30,000 clones, 62% of them seen once. Sequencing used PBMCs. The receptor source for this set is a male donor in good health and CMV-seropositive.

The V gene is TRBV6-5, the J gene TRBJ1-6; 7 bases agree with TRBD1. CDR3 length equals 13 residues. Germline CDR1 is MNHEY and CDR2 is SVGAGI. J gave up 6 bases and V 8 bases, and 4 bases lay outside the gene matches. The CDR3 nucleotides read TGTGCCAGCCGCCACAGGGGTAATTCACCCCTCCACTTT. Its translation: CASRHRGNSPLHF.

This clone was detected many times. A far larger clone differs by one base, so this is likely a read error. V and J are TRBV6-5 and TRBJ2-1, with D unresolved. The CDR3 is made up of 15 amino acids. Germline V gene data show CDR1 as MNHEY and CDR2 as SVGAGI. The CDR3 coding sequence is TGTTCCAGCAGTTACGTCCAGACTGGTTACAATGAGCAGTTCTTC. Translated: CSSSYVQTGYNEQFF.

The V call is TRBV25-1, the J call TRBJ1-2, with no clear D. V gave up 1 base and J gave up 1 base, with 7 bases separating them. Germline V gene data show CDR1 as MGHDK and CDR2 as SYGVNS. The CDR3 consists of 14 residues. The CDR3 sequence: CASSESAGNYGYTF. The CDR3 DNA is TGTGCCAGCAGTGAATCAGCGGGTAACTATGGCTACACCTTC.

This clone was recorded once. V gene TRBV7-9 combines with J gene TRBJ1-1; D may be TRBD1 (6 bases). The CDR3 runs to 14 residues. Germline assignment: CDR1 SEHNR and CDR2 FQNEAQ (reference sequence). The V end was cut by 4 bases, the J end by 1 base, with 10 bases between. CDR3 in amino acids: CASSSQGSNTEAFF. Written as DNA, the CDR3 is TGTGCCAGCAGCTCACAGGGATCGAACACTGAAGCTTTCTTT.

The chain uses TRBV5-1 and TRBJ1-1; 8 bases agree with TRBD1. V lost 4 bases and J lost 7; bases outside the gene matches: 6. The CDR3 loop spans 13 amino acids. The germline gives CDR1 SGHRS, CDR2 YFSETQ. CDR3 coding DNA: TGCGCCAGCAGCCAGGTTGGACAGGGTGAAGCTTTCTTT. This codes for CASSQVGQGEAFF.

This chain uses TRBV6-1 with TRBJ2-1, with 10 bases that match TRBD1. The J segment lost 6 bases and the V segment lost 3 bases, leaving 5 bases of the junction unmatched. The CDR3 covers 15 residues. The germline CDR1 and CDR2 sequences are MNHNS and SASEGT. The CDR3, as DNA: TGTGCCAGCAGTGAGGAGACAGGGGGCTCCAATGAGCAGTTCTTC. This translates into CASSEETGGSNEQFF.

The rearrangement joins TRBV19 to TRBJ1-1; D uncertain. This CDR3 is 13 amino acids long. V was cut by 7 bases and J by 1 base, with 10 bases left in between. Germline V gene data show CDR1 as LNHDA and CDR2 as SQIVND (reference sequence). The DNA of the CDR3 is TGTGCCAGTAAACTGAGCGGGAACACTGAAGCTTTCTTT. Protein sequence: CASKLSGNTEAFF.

The chain uses TRBV5-6 and TRBJ1-3; D might be TRBD1 (6 bases). This CDR3 region has 13 residues. The V end was cut by 4 bases, the J end by 4 bases, with 9 bases between. Germline V gene sequence: CDR1 SGHDT, CDR2 YYEEEE. In nucleotides, the CDR3 is TGTGCCAGCAGCACGAGGGGGGGAAACACCATATATTTT. It codes for CASSTRGGNTIYF.

The rearrangement uses TRBV7-9 and TRBJ2-7; 9 bases agree with TRBD1. Germline values: CDR1 SEHNR, CDR2 FQNEAQ (reference sequence). The CDR3 is 17 residues long. The ends lost 1 base at V and 2 bases at J; junction bases unmatched: 9. In DNA, the CDR3 is TGTGCCAGCAGCTTAGGAGGAGGGACAGGGATCCCCTACGAGCAGTACTTC. It is translated as CASSLGGGTGIPYEQYF.

This rearrangement joins TRBV2 to TRBJ2-7; 9 nucleotides match TRBD1. The CDR3 runs to 14 residues. V trimming: 6 bases; J trimming: 3 bases; junction bases outside the gene matches: 6. CDR1 and CDR2 from the germline V gene are SNHLY and FYNNEI. The CDR3 loop is CASRPQGAGYEQYF. In DNA, the CDR3 is TGTGCCAGCAGACCACAGGGGGCGGGCTACGAGCAGTACTTC.

This clone was detected a few times. V gene TRBV30 combines with J gene TRBJ2-1; 10 bases agree with TRBD2. V dropped 2 bases and J dropped 12; count of bases not matched to a gene: 16. This CDR3 is built from 16 residues. Per germline, CDR1 GTSNPN and CDR2 SVGIG (reference sequence). CDR3 in amino acids: CAWSPPTSGYVAGQFF. DNA for the CDR3: TGTGCCTGGAGTCCCCCGACTAGCGGGTACGTAGCAGGGCAGTTCTTC.

V is TRBV27 and J is TRBJ2-7, with 7 bases that match TRBD1. The J segment lost 2 bases and the V segment lost 5 bases, leaving 9 bases of the junction unmatched. The CDR3 spans 15 residues. Germline CDR1 reads MNHEY; CDR2 reads SMNVEV (reference sequence). The CDR3 here is CASSQNRDSAYEQYF. The CDR3 DNA follows: TGTGCCAGCAGTCAGAATCGGGACAGCGCCTACGAGCAGTACTTC.

The chain recombines TRBV27 with TRBJ1-1, with TRBD1 matching over 9 bases. CDR1 is MNHEY and CDR2 is SMNVEV in the germline V gene (reference sequence). CDR3 length equals 14 residues. The J segment lost 4 bases and the V segment lost 6 bases, leaving 6 bases of the junction unmatched. As DNA, the CDR3 is TGTGCCAGCAGCAGGGACAGGGTGGCCACTGAAGCTTTCTTT. Its protein product is CASSRDRVATEAFF.

The chain carries TRBV5-4 and TRBJ1-1; possible D gene TRBD1, 6 bases. The V end lost 3 bases, the J end lost 0 bases, and 9 bases lay between the germline ends. CDR1 is SGHNT and CDR2 is YYREEE in the germline V gene (reference sequence). The CDR3 spans 14 residues. CDR3: CASSYRDMNTEAFF. The CDR3 DNA sequence: TGTGCCAGCAGCTACAGGGACATGAACACTGAAGCTTTCTTT. The full variable domain, with the rest looked up from reference TRBV5-4 and TRBJ1-1, is ETGVTQSPTHLIKTRGQQVTLRCSSQSGHNTVSWYQQALGQGPQFIFQYYREEENGRGNFPPRFSGLQFPNYSSELNVNALELDDSALYLCASSYRDMNTEAFFGQGTRLTVV.

The V and J genes are TRBV7-6 and TRBJ2-2, with 9 bases aligning to TRBD1. There are 16 residues in the CDR3. Trimming took 4 bases from V and 0 from J; bases not matched to a gene: 3. CDR1 is SGHVS, CDR2 FNYEAQ, per germline. The CDR3 loop reads CASSWGQGPNTGELFF. The DNA for the CDR3 is TGTGCCAGCAGCTGGGGACAGGGTCCGAACACCGGGGAGCTGTTTTTT. The full variable domain, its missing parts supplied by reference TRBV7-6 and TRBJ2-2, is GAGVSQSPRYKVTKRGQDVALRCDPISGHVSLYWYRQALGQGPEFLTYFNYEAQQDKSGLPNDRFSAERPEGSISTLTIQRTEQRDSAMYRCASSWGQGPNTGELFFGEGSRLTVL.

This clone was detected a few times. The rearrangement joins TRBV9 to TRBJ2-1; possible D gene TRBD2, 5 bases. Germline V lookup: CDR1 SGDLS, CDR2 YYNGEE. This CDR3 is built from 14 residues. Trimming pared 3 bases from V and 3 bases from J, leaving 10 bases between. The CDR3 DNA reads as TGTGCCAGCAGCGCATACGGAGGCTACAATGAGCAGTTCTTC. This sequence encodes CASSAYGGYNEQFF.

The J gene is TRBJ2-3, the V gene TRBV6-5, with TRBD2 matching 8 bases. After removal of 4 bases from V and 6 bases from J, the junction contained 6 bases not matched to a gene. The germline V gene has CDR1 MNHEY and CDR2 SVGAGI. This CDR3 region has 14 residues. CDR3 amino acids: CASSSAGGRDTQYF. CDR3 nucleotide sequence: TGTGCCAGCAGTTCGGCGGGGGGACGTGATACGCAGTATTTT.

The V call is TRBV6-1, the J call TRBJ2-5, with 8 bases aligning to TRBD2. CDR1 is MNHNS and CDR2 is SASEGT in the germline V gene. The J segment lost 2 bases and the V segment lost 0 bases, leaving 2 bases of the junction unmatched. The CDR3 consists of 15 residues. The CDR3 DNA is TGTGCCAGCAGTGAAGCCCCGGGGGGGCAAGAGACCCAGTACTTC. It translates to CASSEAPGGQETQYF.

The chain is built from TRBV15 and TRBJ2-3; TRBD2 aligns across 7 bases. CDR1 and CDR2 from the germline V gene are LNHNV and YYDKDF (reference sequence). The J segment lost 2 bases and the V segment lost 1 base, leaving 6 bases of the junction unmatched. The CDR3 totals 16 residues. As DNA, the CDR3 is TGTGCCACCAGCAGAGCGGCGGGGGTCTTCACAGATACGCAGTATTTT. Translated: CATSRAAGVFTDTQYF.

This clone appeared a single time. The chain is built from TRBV7-9 and TRBJ1-1; tentative D call: TRBD1 (6 bases). V lost 1 base and J lost 7, with 19 bases in between. Germline V gene lookup returns CDR1 SEHNR and CDR2 FQNEAQ (reference sequence). The CDR3 runs 16 residues. CDR3: CASSLGGYRDIVEAFF. CDR3 sequence (DNA): TGTGCCAGCAGCTTAGGAGGGTACAGGGACATAGTTGAAGCTTTCTTT. Full variable domain (remainder filled in from reference TRBV7-9 and TRBJ1-1): DTGVSQNPRHKITKRGQNVTFRCDPISEHNRLYWYRQTLGQGPEFLTYFQNEAQLEKSRLLSDRFSAERPKGSFSTLEIQRTEQGDSAMYLCASSLGGYRDIVEAFFGQGTRLTVV.

This clone is judged medium-sized. This chain joins TRBV5-1 and TRBJ2-3, with D perhaps matching TRBD1 (6 bases). Germline V CDR1 and CDR2: SGHRS, YFSETQ. This CDR3 contains 15 residues. V dropped 0 bases and J dropped 4 bases, with 12 bases sitting between them. The CDR3 protein is CASSLGLGAADTQYF. The CDR3 nucleotides read TGCGCCAGCAGCTTGGGCCTGGGGGCTGCAGATACGCAGTATTTT.